The present T cell receptor (beta chain) was sequenced within a study of siplizumab effects on memory and regulatory T cells (dated by TCRdb to the late 2010s). Background on the whole study: The study looked at the effect of siplizumab, an anti-CD2 antibody, on alloreactive T-cell subsets in allogeneic mixed lymphocyte reactions made from human PBMCs. General conclusions and limits of the study: A naive or memory phenotype could not be assigned to roughly 75-97% of proliferating CD4+ or CD8+ clones. No functional confirmation was obtained for the suppressive function of proliferating Tregs from siplizumab cultures. Among mappable alloreactive CD4+ clones, an average Treg-derived fraction of about 69% was observed with siplizumab, compared with 25% to 30% in control reactions. Unstimulated naive T cells appeared more diverse than memory T cells, and naive cells seemed to contribute substantially to the alloresponse. The cumulative frequency of alloreactive sequences traceable to unstimulated CD4+ memory T cells was significantly reduced by siplizumab. Sequences below about 10^-5 frequency were poorly captured, so only a minor fraction of alloreactive clones could be mapped to unstimulated subsets.

Unstimulated CD4+ memory cells were also sequenced in three donor pairs, together with CD4+ naive, CD8+ TEMRA, CD8+ naive and CD8+ effector memory subsets. Sorted unstimulated T cells and proliferating T cells recovered from mixed lymphocyte reactions underwent TCRbeta CDR3 sequencing. Fresh whole blood from roughly ten HLA-typed healthy donors was used to isolate PBMCs. Libraries were constructed by the immunoSEQ multiplex PCR assay. The deep sequencing platform assayed approximately 100,000 TCR templates per sample. Genomic DNA extracted from sorted T cells was the material used for TCRbeta CDR3 sequencing. The paper's processing steps were these. Clonal analysis of TCRbeta CDR3 data was done in the R programming language. Comparing unstimulated samples against CFSE-low samples taken after the reaction was how alloreactive CD4+ and CD8+ clones were defined. Regulatory or non-regulatory origin of alloreactive CD4+ clones was assigned by matching sequences to the sorted unstimulated Treg and non-Treg repertoires. TCRdb carries this immuneACCESS record with in-frame sequences only. Its versions omit some clonotypes, under half of them owing to an unresolved V gene in the studies checked, with the rest unexplained. V, J and clone size are taken as reported in that table, and D and trimming were inferred from the DNA itself. In this sample the table shows 56,000 or so clones, around 97% of which occur a single time. The ten largest clones take up around 1% of the sample.

After removal of 0 bases from V and 7 bases from J, the junction retains 7 bases not matched to a gene. Looking up the germline V gene yields CDR1 SNHLY and CDR2 FYNNEI. Including the terminal cysteine and phenylalanine, the CDR3 comprises 15 residues. Just the 45-base CDR3 DNA is kept, in frame starting at base 1. In regard to this clone: Its antigen remains unidentified. One base away there is no much larger clone; base qualities are not given.

The sequence joins TRBV2 to TRBJ2-7; a stretch of 9 junction bases matches TRBD1. The receptor comes from a human donor in good health. Material: naive CD8+ T cells sorted from blood. Explained via the paper, the cell subset or site label denotes: unstimulated naive T cells. The DNA sequence is given as TGTGCCAGCAGTGAAGCGCTGGGGACAGGGAATGAGCAGTACTTC. It translates as CASSEALGTGNEQYF.